A single sample gave rise to the 10 T cell receptor beta chains below, sequenced in a study of PD-1 blockade in classical Hodgkin lymphoma. Autologous stem cell transplantation was followed by relapse in every patient, and brentuximab vedotin exposure varied. Assay: immunoSEQ multiplex PCR; the TCRdb copy retains only in-frame clones and omits some. The profile shows about 98,000 clones, around 81% of them singletons. The sequencing here drew on peripheral blood mononuclear cells (PBMCs), taken before the second cycle of nivolumab. These receptors were collected from a human donor with classical Hodgkin lymphoma.

This clone was seen more than once but under ten times. The chain is built from TRBV7-2 and TRBJ1-4; D ambiguous. Deletions cut 1 base from V and 1 base from J, with 10 bases between. The CDR3 runs to 16 residues. Germline lookup yields CDR1 SGHTA and CDR2 FQGNSA. CDR3 in amino acids: CASSLDSKLTNEKLFF. The CDR3, as DNA: TGTGCCAGCAGCTTAGATAGCAAGCTAACTAATGAAAAACTGTTTTTT. Supplemented by reference TRBV7-2 and TRBJ1-4, the full variable domain reads GAGVSQSPSNKVTEKGKDVELRCDPISGHTALYWYRQSLGQGLEFLIYFQGNSAPDKSGLPSDRFSAERTGGSVSTLTIQRTQQEDSAVYLCASSLDSKLTNEKLFFGSGTQLSVL.

The rearrangement joins TRBV7-2 to TRBJ2-7; no clear D gene. V gave up 0 bases and J gave up 8 bases, with 11 bases separating them. The CDR3 has 13 residues. Germline V gene data show CDR1 as SGHTA and CDR2 as FQGNSA. CDR3 DNA: TGTGCCAGCAGCTTAGCGTTAACAGACAAGCAGTACTTC. Translated, it gives CASSLALTDKQYF.

The chain couples TRBV4-2 to TRBJ2-1, with D unclear. The ends were cut back, 0 bases at V and 9 bases at J, with 15 bases in the middle. CDR1 and CDR2 (germline): LGHNA, YNFKEQ. This CDR3 spans 15 amino acids. In nucleotides, the CDR3 is TGTGCCAGCAGCCAAGATTCTGCAGAGAGGCGTGAGCAGTTCTTC. Protein sequence: CASSQDSAERREQFF.

The gene calls are TRBV2 and TRBJ1-2; 7 bases match TRBD1. The CDR3 consists of 14 residues. Germline-derived CDR1 and CDR2 are SNHLY and FYNNEI. The trim removed 4 bases at V and 2 bases at J, leaving 4 bases unmatched. CDR3 sequence (DNA): TGTGCCAGCAGTGCCCAGGGGGTGAACTATGGCTACACCTTC. It yields the protein CASSAQGVNYGYTF.

The V and J genes are TRBV28 and TRBJ2-1; TRBD2 matches 9 bases. After removal of 6 bases from V and 2 bases from J, the junction contained 5 bases not matched to a gene. Germline V gene data show CDR1 as MDHEN and CDR2 as SYDVKM. The CDR3 sequence is 15 residues long. CDR3: CASRHLAGPYNEQFF. CDR3 coding DNA: TGTGCCAGCAGGCACCTAGCGGGGCCCTACAATGAGCAGTTCTTC.

The gene calls are TRBV10-3 and TRBJ2-1; TRBD2 might be the D (6 bases). Deletions cut 7 bases from V and 6 bases from J, with 13 bases between. CDR1 ENHRY and CDR2 SYGVKD come from the germline V gene. The length of the CDR3 is 13 residues. This CDR3 is CAINSGASNEQFF. CDR3 bases: TGTGCCATCAATTCGGGAGCTTCCAATGAGCAGTTCTTC.

The chain is built from TRBV5-1 and TRBJ1-1; no firm D call. Germline loops: CDR1 SGHRS, CDR2 YFSETQ. V dropped 0 bases and J dropped 7 bases, with 13 bases sitting between them. The length of the CDR3 is 14 residues. CDR3: CASSLAVSHSEAFF. CDR3 DNA sequence: TGCGCCAGCAGCTTGGCCGTTTCACACAGTGAAGCTTTCTTT. Combining the CDR3 with reference TRBV5-1 and TRBJ1-1 gives the whole variable domain KAGVTQTPRYLIKTRGQQVTLSCSPISGHRSVSWYQQTPGQGLQFLFEYFSETQRNKGNFPGRFSGRQFSNSRSEMNVSTLELGDSALYLCASSLAVSHSEAFFGQGTRLTVV.

The rearrangement uses TRBV5-6 and TRBJ1-2, with D possibly TRBD1 on 5 matching bases. The CDR3 is 12 residues long. Trimming took off 4 bases at V and 5 bases at J, with 9 bases between the two ends. Germline V CDR1 and CDR2: SGHDT, YYEEEE. CDR3 in amino acids: CASSKTDYGYTF. CDR3 DNA: TGTGCCAGCAGCAAGACAGATTATGGCTACACCTTC. Full variable domain (rest looked up from reference TRBV5-6 and TRBJ1-2): DAGVTQSPTHLIKTRGQQVTLRCSPKSGHDTVSWYQQALGQGPQFIFQYYEEEERQRGNFPDRFSGHQFPNYSSELNVNALLLGDSALYLCASSKTDYGYTFGSGTRLTVV.

The genes are TRBV5-4 and TRBJ2-1, with D tentatively TRBD1 or TRBD2 (5 bases each). Germline CDR1 and CDR2: SGHNT and YYREEE (reference sequence). The V gene lost 0 bases and the J gene lost 4 bases, with 11 bases spanning the gap. CDR3 length equals 15 residues. This chain's CDR3 is CASSLVQGPYNEQFF. The CDR3 nucleotides read TGTGCCAGCAGCTTGGTGCAGGGACCTTACAATGAGCAGTTCTTC. The full variable domain, in which reference TRBV5-4 and TRBJ2-1 provide the parts outside the CDR3, is ETGVTQSPTHLIKTRGQQVTLRCSSQSGHNTVSWYQQALGQGPQFIFQYYREEENGRGNFPPRFSGLQFPNYSSELNVNALELDDSALYLCASSLVQGPYNEQFFGPGTRLTVL.

The chain joins TRBV28 to TRBJ2-3; D may correspond to TRBD1 or TRBD2 (6 bases each). V was pared by 8 bases and J by 2 bases, with 11 bases between. This CDR3 is built from 13 residues. Germline CDR1 and CDR2: MDHEN and SYDVKM. CDR3 in amino acids: CASWGANTDTQYF. For the CDR3, the DNA is TGTGCCAGCTGGGGGGCTAACACAGATACGCAGTATTTT.